This T cell receptor beta chain was recovered during a study of T-cell reconstitution after alpha-beta-depleted transplantation in children. TCRbeta library construction was performed incorporating unique molecular identifiers. TCRdb processed the PCR reads anew with MiXCR; each CDR3 protein has one entry. Of about 440,000 distinct CDR3 sequences listed, around two fifths are singletons. The CDR3 runs to 15 residues. With 2 bases removed from V and 5 bases from J, the gap between germline ends came to 12 bases. This specimen consisted of PBMCs, obtained before TCRalphabeta/CD19-depleted stem cell transplant. The chain has TRBV12-3 or TRBV12-4 and TRBJ2-2; D not resolved. This TCR came from a girl aged 2 to 9 with aplastic anemia, due to receive a stem cell transplant. The CDR3: CASSLLGLMTGELFF. The CDR3 DNA is TGTGCCAGCAGTTTACTTGGGCTTATGACCGGGGAGCTGTTTTTT.